Described below is a single T cell receptor (beta chain) sequence and its context. Its cognate antigen is unknown. The sample originates from a study of siplizumab effects on memory and regulatory T cells. Study outcomes and limitations: Naive or memory phenotype assignment was not possible for roughly 80-95% of proliferating CD4+ or CD8+ clones.

Clones were read by immunoSEQ multiplex PCR, and TCRdb kept only the in-frame ones, dropping some. The sample has 87,000 or so clones; approximately 90% are singletons. The germline gives CDR1 SGHTA, CDR2 FQGTGA. The CDR3 totals 13 residues. With 3 bases removed from V and 7 bases from J, the gap between germline ends came to 10 bases. This chain links TRBV7-3 with TRBJ1-5; D possibly corresponds to TRBD1 (6 bases). Material for sequencing was CD4+ T cells sorted from blood. The clonotype comes from a human donor in good health. The CDR3 reads CASSLGAGQPQHF. As DNA, the CDR3 is TGTGCCAGCAGCTTGGGGGCAGGGCAGCCCCAGCATTTT.